A single sample is the source of the 24 T cell receptor beta chains below, sequenced in a study of T cells in women clearing cervical HPV infection. Assay used: immunoSEQ multiplex PCR; TCRdb lists only in-frame clones, some missing. Reported are roughly 48,000 clones; the ten largest clones contain 1.5% to 2%. The specimen sequenced was blood buffy coat. The source is a woman between 18 and 70 years old with a cervical HPV16 infection that either progressed to CIN3+ or cleared (not recorded which).

A word on this clone: The CDR3 end is not reached by the read, which stops 3 residues before it; the germline J gene fills it in. The chain recombines TRBV7-8 with TRBJ2-5, with D possibly matching TRBD1 (5 bases). Trimming left V 4 bases short and J 4 bases short, with 16 bases between. Germline V gene lookup returns CDR1 SGHVS and CDR2 FQNEAQ. This CDR3 is 15 amino acids long. The sequenced part of the CDR3 DNA is TGTGCCAGCAGCTATGACGGTGGGGCAGGAGAGACC. It translates to CASSYDGGAGET. The complete CDR3 protein is CASSYDGGAGETQYF. The complete variable domain, with remaining parts taken from reference TRBV7-8 and TRBJ2-5, reads GAGVSQSPRYKVAKRGQDVALRCDPISGHVSLFWYQQALGQGPEFLTYFQNEAQLDKSGLPSDRFFAERPEGSVSTLKIQRTQQEDSAVYLCASSYDGGAGETQYFGPGTRLLVL.

Of note for this clone: The DNA ends 3 residues before the CDR3 does, and the rest of the CDR3 is filled in from the germline J gene. The chain employs TRBV6-2 or TRBV6-3 and TRBJ2-3; the D gene is possibly TRBD1 (6 bases). This CDR3 has 15 amino acids. Per germline, CDR1 MNHEY and CDR2 SVGEGT. The germline V and J ends were trimmed by 4 bases and 3 bases, with 14 bases remaining between them. The CDR3 sequence: CASSSYQGGTDTQYF. The DNA read from the CDR3 is TGTGCCAGCAGTTCGTACCAAGGGGGTACAGATACG.

Note on this clone: Coverage ceases 3 residues before the CDR3 finishes, and the germline J gene fills in the end. The V call is TRBV6-2 or TRBV6-3, the J call TRBJ2-3; D is perhaps TRBD2 (6 bases). CDR1 and CDR2 (germline): MNHEY, SVGEGT. CDR3 length equals 14 residues. Trimming shortened V by 2 bases and J by 6 bases, and 12 bases separated the two germline ends. CDR3 sequence: CASSYRVGGDTQYF. CDR3 DNA, as far as it was read: TGTGCCAGCAGTTACAGAGTTGGGGGGGATACG.

In the case of this clone: From the germline J gene comes the end of the CDR3, since the read stops 3 residues before it. This chain links TRBV19 with TRBJ2-5; no definite D call. With 1 base removed from V and 0 bases from J, the gap between germline ends came to 12 bases. The CDR3 covers 16 residues. The germline CDR1 and CDR2 sequences are LNHDA and SQIVND (reference sequence). Partial CDR3 DNA: TGTGCCAGTAGTATAGTACCAGAAGTGTACCAAGAGACC. This encodes CASSIVPEVYQET. The whole CDR3 reads CASSIVPEVYQETQYF.

As for this clone: The read gets to within 3 residues of the CDR3 end, and the germline J gene fills in the rest. The chain uses TRBV10-1 and TRBJ2-7; 8 bases are shared with TRBD2. J gave up 1 base and V 3 bases, and 2 bases lay outside the gene matches. The CDR3 spans 14 residues. From germline, CDR1 is WNHNN and CDR2 SYGVQD (reference sequence). The CDR3 protein is CASSEQRGSYEQYF. The part of the CDR3 DNA that was read is TGCGCCAGCAGTGAACAGCGGGGGTCCTACGAG.

With regard to this clone: Sequencing ends 3 residues short of the CDR3 end; the germline J gene provides the rest. The V call is TRBV19, the J call TRBJ2-5; 7 bases map to TRBD1. V gave up 10 bases and J gave up 2 bases; unmatched junction bases: 13. The CDR3 consists of 15 residues. Germline V lookup: CDR1 LNHDA, CDR2 SQIVND (reference sequence). CDR3 in amino acids: CATSIPGQRQETQYF. The covered CDR3 bases are TGTGCCACCTCAATACCGGGACAGAGACAAGAGACC.

Notes on this clone: The sequence runs out 3 residues before the end of the CDR3; the remainder is reconstructed from the germline J gene. V is TRBV5-6 and J is TRBJ2-7, with D perhaps matching TRBD2 (6 bases). Germline V gene lookup returns CDR1 SGHDT and CDR2 YYEEEE. This CDR3 region has 15 residues. Trimming took 6 bases from V and 5 from J, leaving 21 bases between them. The part of the CDR3 DNA that was read is TGTGCCAGCACCTCTGGAGTATGGACTAAGAACGAG. It specifies CASTSGVWTKNE. The full CDR3 is CASTSGVWTKNEQYF.

Turning to this clone: The read finishes 3 residues shy of the CDR3 end, and the germline J gene is used to complete it. J is TRBJ1-2 and V is TRBV6-2 or TRBV6-3; no clear D gene. CDR3 length: 11 amino acids. CDR1 is MNHEY and CDR2 is SVGEGT in the germline V gene. The V end lost 8 bases, the J end lost 4 bases, and 8 bases lay between the germline ends. The CDR3 bases that were read are TGTGCCAGCGGTCAAGGCTATGGC. This sequence encodes CASGQGYG. The complete CDR3 sequence is CASGQGYGYTF.

As for this clone: The observed sequence ends 3 residues before the CDR3 terminus, with the missing tail filled in from the germline J gene. The chain joins TRBV20-1 to TRBJ1-1; possible D gene TRBD1, 6 bases. The CDR3 totals 16 residues. The V end lost 2 bases, the J end lost 5 bases, and 21 bases lay between the germline ends. Per germline, CDR1 DFQATT and CDR2 SNEGSKA (reference sequence). CDR3 bases read: TGCAGTGCTAGACTCCCCCGCACAGGGCGAGCAACTGAA. This encodes CSARLPRTGRATE. The entire CDR3 reads CSARLPRTGRATEAFF.

Details on this clone: The CDR3 end falls 3 residues outside the read, so it is completed with the germline J gene. The gene calls are TRBV24-1 and TRBJ2-5, with TRBD2 identical over 9 bases. The CDR3 contains 14 residues. CDR1 is KGHDR, CDR2 SFDVKD, per germline. J gave up 4 bases and V 5 bases, and 4 bases lay outside the gene matches. The sequenced CDR3 bases are TGTGCCACCAGTGTTAGCGGGAGACCAGAGACC. Amino acid sequence: CATSVSGRPET. The complete CDR3 reads CATSVSGRPETQYF.

The CDR3 reads CASSESGRGQPQHF. Partial CDR3 DNA: TGTGCCAGCAGTGAATCAGGACGGGGTCAGCCC. This rearrangement joins TRBV25-1 to TRBJ1-5; no clear D. Coverage ceases 3 residues before the CDR3 finishes, and the germline J gene fills in the end. The germline V gene encodes CDR1 MGHDK and CDR2 SYGVNS. Trimming took off 1 base at V and 6 bases at J, with 10 bases between the two ends. CDR3 length equals 14 residues.

CDR3 in amino acids: CASSRDTNTEAFF. The sequenced part of the CDR3 DNA is TGTGCCAGCAGCCGTGACACGAACACTGAA. The chain joins TRBV7-8 to TRBJ1-1; D gene unclear. The CDR3 end lies 3 residues beyond the end of the read and is filled in from the germline J gene. Per germline, CDR1 SGHVS and CDR2 FQNEAQ. This CDR3 is built from 13 residues. The ends were cut back, 5 bases at V and 1 base at J, with 8 bases in the middle.

As for this clone: The CDR3 goes on 3 residues after the read ends, and that part is filled in from the germline J gene. This rearrangement joins TRBV7-8 to TRBJ1-1, with D perhaps TRBD1 (5 bases). The germline gives CDR1 SGHVS, CDR2 FQNEAQ. CDR3 length equals 14 residues. Trimming took off 4 bases at V and 7 bases at J, with 16 bases between the two ends. The sequenced part of the CDR3 DNA is TGTGCCAGCAGCTCTTCAGGGAGGTTAGGTGAA. It codes for CASSSSGRLGE. The CDR3 in its entirety is CASSSSGRLGEAFF.

Regarding this clone: The CDR3 end lies 3 residues beyond the end of the read and is filled in from the germline J gene. The chain carries TRBV5-1 and TRBJ2-3; 9 bases are a match to TRBD2. The V gene's germline CDR1 is SGHRS and CDR2 YFSETQ. The J segment lost 4 bases and the V segment lost 0 bases, leaving 0 bases of the junction unmatched. The CDR3 is 14 amino acids. The part of the CDR3 DNA that was read is TGCGCCAGCAGCTTGGGACTAGCGGCAGATACG. Its protein product is CASSLGLAADT. The CDR3 reads in full as CASSLGLAADTQYF.

The sequenced CDR3 bases are TGTGCCAGCAGCAGACTAGCGGGGGGGCTTGCGGAGACC. Translation: CASSRLAGGLAET. The entire CDR3 protein reads CASSRLAGGLAETQYF. The chain couples TRBV14 to TRBJ2-5; the match to TRBD2 covers 14 bases. The CDR3 end falls 3 residues outside the read, so it is completed with the germline J gene. Germline CDR1 SGHDN, CDR2 FVKESK. V lost 5 bases to trimming and J lost 5 bases; unmatched junction nucleotides: 7. CDR3 length: 16 residues.

Worth noting for this clone: The read is 3 residues too short to cover the CDR3 end, so that end is filled in from the germline J gene. The V call is TRBV20-1, the J call TRBJ1-5; D may be TRBD1 (5 bases). Trimming removed 6 bases at V and 2 bases at J, with 14 bases between. CDR1 DFQATT and CDR2 SNEGSKA come from the germline V gene (reference sequence). The CDR3 runs 14 residues. The CDR3 loop is CSALIQGGNQPQHF. CDR3 DNA (partial): TGCAGTGCATTAATTCAGGGAGGCAATCAGCCC.

Details on this clone: The observed sequence ends 3 residues before the CDR3 terminus, with the missing tail filled in from the germline J gene. The J gene is TRBJ1-2, the V gene TRBV6-2 or TRBV6-3, with 7 bases fitting TRBD1. The CDR3 consists of 11 residues. The germline gives CDR1 MNHEY, CDR2 SVGEGT. The sequenced CDR3 bases are TGTGCCAGCAGTAACAGGGGCGGC. It yields the protein CASSNRGG. The CDR3 in its entirety is CASSNRGGYTF.

For this clone: Read coverage stops 3 residues before the CDR3 terminus; the germline J gene supplies the remainder. The chain employs TRBV5-1 and TRBJ2-1; 9 nucleotides match TRBD2. V lost 4 bases and J lost 5; bases outside the gene matches: 7. The germline V gene has CDR1 SGHRS and CDR2 YFSETQ. The CDR3 is 15 amino acids. The CDR3 bases that were read are TGCGCCAGCAGCCCTCCGACTAGCGGAAACAATGAG. Amino acids: CASSPPTSGNNE. The entire CDR3 protein reads CASSPPTSGNNEQFF. Full variable domain (outside the CDR3, taken from reference TRBV5-1 and TRBJ2-1): KAGVTQTPRYLIKTRGQQVTLSCSPISGHRSVSWYQQTPGQGLQFLFEYFSETQRNKGNFPGRFSGRQFSNSRSEMNVSTLELGDSALYLCASSPPTSGNNEQFFGPGTRLTVL.

Points on this clone: The read terminates 3 residues ahead of where the CDR3 ends, so the germline J gene completes it. The chain has TRBV2 and TRBJ1-3; D might be TRBD1 (6 bases). Germline CDR1 is SNHLY and CDR2 is FYNNEI. There are 17 residues in the CDR3. Trimming shortened V by 4 bases and J by 2 bases, and 18 bases separated the two germline ends. CDR3 region: CASSGTRPGAPGNTIYF. CDR3 DNA (partial): TGTGCCAGCAGTGGAACCAGACCAGGGGCTCCTGGAAACACC.

About this clone itself: The CDR3 extends 3 residues past the end of the read, so its final part is completed from the germline J gene. The chain links TRBV11-3 to TRBJ1-1; D gene uncertain. CDR1 SGHNT and CDR2 YENEEA come from the germline V gene. Deletions cut 5 bases from V and 5 bases from J, with 12 bases between. The CDR3 totals 13 residues. The covered CDR3 bases are TGTGCCAGCAGCCAAGCCCCCGGGACTGAA. This gives the protein CASSQAPGTE. In full, the CDR3 is CASSQAPGTEAFF.

The sequenced CDR3 bases are TGCGCCAGCAGCTTGGTGGCAGGGGGCTCTCATGGC. Its translation is CASSLVAGGSHG. The entire CDR3 protein reads CASSLVAGGSHGYTF. J is TRBJ1-2 and V is TRBV5-1; TRBD1 matches at 8 bases. The read falls 3 residues short of the CDR3 end, and the missing part is taken from the germline J gene. The length of the CDR3 is 15 residues. V was pared by 0 bases and J by 6 bases, with 7 bases of the junction left unmatched. CDR1 is SGHRS and CDR2 is YFSETQ in the germline V gene.

Incomplete CDR3 DNA: TGCGCCAGCAATACGGGGGGACAGGAGAGGACCGGGGAG. Translation gives CASNTGGQERTGE. The CDR3 reads in full as CASNTGGQERTGELFF. The V and J genes are TRBV10-2 and TRBJ2-2; weak D call: TRBD1 (8 bases). The read ends 3 residues before the CDR3 terminus; that terminus is restored from the germline J gene. Trimming removed 7 bases at V and 5 bases at J, with 20 bases between. The CDR3 sequence is 16 residues long. The germline V gene encodes CDR1 WSHSY and CDR2 SAAADI.

Comment on this clone: The read stops 3 residues short of the end of the CDR3; the missing end is completed from the germline J gene. The V gene is TRBV20-1, the J gene TRBJ2-5; D remains ambiguous. Germline V gene lookup returns CDR1 DFQATT and CDR2 SNEGSKA (reference sequence). This CDR3 contains 13 residues. V was cut by 2 bases and J by 4 bases, with 11 bases left in between. Incomplete CDR3 DNA: TGCAGTGCTAGACGACCAGGTAGAGAGACC. Amino acid sequence: CSARRPGRET. The CDR3 reads in full as CSARRPGRETQYF.

CDR3 protein: CASRSRGQGFYGYTF. The DNA read from the CDR3 is TGTGCCAGCAGGTCCCGGGGACAGGGCTTCTATGGC. The chain couples TRBV2 to TRBJ1-2; 9 nucleotides line up with TRBD1. The CDR3 end is not reached by the read, which stops 3 residues before it; the germline J gene fills it in. The CDR3 is 15 residues long. Trimming removed 6 bases from V and 4 bases from J; junction bases left unmatched: 9. Germline-derived CDR1 and CDR2 are SNHLY and FYNNEI.